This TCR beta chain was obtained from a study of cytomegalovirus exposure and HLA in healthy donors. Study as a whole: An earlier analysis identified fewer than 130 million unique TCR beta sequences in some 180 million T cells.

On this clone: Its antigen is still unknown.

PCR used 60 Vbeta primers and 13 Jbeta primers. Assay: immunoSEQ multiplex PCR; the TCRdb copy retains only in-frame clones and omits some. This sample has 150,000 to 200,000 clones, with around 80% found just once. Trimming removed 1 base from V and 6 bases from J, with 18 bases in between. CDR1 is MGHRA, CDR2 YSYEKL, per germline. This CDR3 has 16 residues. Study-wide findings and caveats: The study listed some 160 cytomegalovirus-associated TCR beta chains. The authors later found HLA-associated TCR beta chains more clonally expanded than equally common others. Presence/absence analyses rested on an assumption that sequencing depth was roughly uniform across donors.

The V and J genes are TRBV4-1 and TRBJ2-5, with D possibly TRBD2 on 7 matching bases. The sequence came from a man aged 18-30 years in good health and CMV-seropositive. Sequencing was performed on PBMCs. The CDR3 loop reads CASSQGHPGGGKTQYF. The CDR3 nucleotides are TGCGCCAGCAGCCAAGGGCACCCGGGGGGCGGGAAGACCCAGTACTTC.